This passage covers 32 T cell receptor beta chains from one sample sequenced in a study of response to subunit inactivated influenza vaccine (dated by TCRdb to 2016 to 2019). Library generation was performed with RT-PCR. The reads were generated on an Illumina HiSeq 2500. TCRdb trimmed public reads at Q25 via fastp, called clones via MiXCR and kept in-frame beta chains. Each entry is one CDR3 protein sequence, shown with its most common DNA and genes. This sample has more than 550,000 distinct CDR3 sequences in its table, and about 10% of those were observed once. About 9.4% of the sample is in the top ten clones. The sequencing used PBMCs from blood, collected on the day of vaccination. The receptors derive from a man aged 50-59 years who received an inactivated influenza vaccine. Donor details come from another sample of the same person, matched by shared clones.

The chain combines TRBV20-1 with TRBJ2-2, with 13 bases lining up with TRBD2. Germline V gives CDR1 DFQATT, CDR2 SNEGSKA (reference sequence). V shed 3 bases and J 1 base; nucleotides not matched to a gene: 8. The CDR3 totals 18 residues. The CDR3 bases are TGCAGTGCTAGGAATCAGCGACTAGCGGGGGGGAACACCGGGGAGCTGTTTTTT. It yields the protein CSARNQRLAGGNTGELFF.

A few counts support this clonotype. This CDR3 reads CASSPEAQPTDTQYF. The CDR3 DNA follows: TGCGCCAGCAGCCCCGAGGCCCAACCCACAGATACGCAGTATTTT. The genes are TRBV5-1 and TRBJ2-3; D gene unclear. There are 15 residues in the CDR3. Germline V gene data show CDR1 as SGHRS and CDR2 as YFSETQ. V dropped 4 bases and J dropped 2 bases, with 14 bases sitting between them.

This clonotype was picked up a small number of times. The chain carries TRBV5-1 and TRBJ2-2; D may be TRBD1 (5 bases). Germline CDR1 and CDR2: SGHRS and YFSETQ. The V gene lost 5 bases and the J gene lost 1 base, with 15 bases spanning the gap. This CDR3 region has 16 residues. The CDR3 protein is CASSPTITGNTGELFF. CDR3 nucleotide sequence: TGCGCCAGCAGTCCCACTATTACAGGGAACACCGGGGAGCTGTTTTTT.

This chain links TRBV5-1 with TRBJ1-3; TRBD1 matches at 8 bases. In germline, CDR1 is SGHRS, CDR2 YFSETQ. Trimming at V came to 3 bases and at J to 8 bases, leaving 7 bases not matched to a gene. This CDR3 region has 14 residues. The CDR3 DNA is TGCGCCAGCAGCTGGGGCCAGGGGGCGGACACCATATATTTT. As protein: CASSWGQGADTIYF.

The chain uses TRBV9 and TRBJ2-7; D tentatively reads TRBD1 or TRBD2 (5 bases each). Trimming pared 2 bases from V and 0 bases from J, leaving 9 bases between. The CDR3 extends over 14 amino acids. The germline CDR1 and CDR2 sequences are SGDLS and YYNGEE. CDR3 amino acids: CASSVGTTSYEQYF. The CDR3 nucleotides are TGTGCCAGCAGCGTCGGGACCACCTCCTACGAGCAGTACTTC.

This clonotype has just a few counts. The chain links TRBV7-9 to TRBJ2-6; D uncertain. CDR1 and CDR2 from the germline V gene are SEHNR and FQNEAQ (reference sequence). The CDR3 contains 15 residues. V lost 4 bases and J lost 3, with 10 bases in between. CDR3 residues: CASSSLSGGANVLTF. The CDR3 DNA reads as TGTGCCAGCAGCTCCCTTTCCGGTGGGGCCAACGTCCTGACTTTC. Filled out from reference TRBV7-9 and TRBJ2-6, the complete variable domain reads DTGVSQNPRHKITKRGQNVTFRCDPISEHNRLYWYRQTLGQGPEFLTYFQNEAQLEKSRLLSDRFSAERPKGSFSTLEIQRTEQGDSAMYLCASSSLSGGANVLTFGAGSRLTVL.

The chain couples TRBV4-1 to TRBJ2-1; the D is unclear. V gave up 3 bases and J gave up 2 bases, with 17 bases separating them. The CDR3 loop spans 17 amino acids. Germline V CDR1 and CDR2: MGHRA, YSYEKL. DNA for the CDR3: TGCGCCAGCAGCCAGGACCTAAGAGAGAACACCTACAATGAGCAGTTCTTC. Translated, it gives CASSQDLRENTYNEQFF.

This clonotype was seen only a few times. The rearrangement links TRBV11-2 to TRBJ2-3; unclear D gene. Germline-derived CDR1 and CDR2 are SGHAT and FQNNGV. This CDR3 region has 14 residues. V was shortened by 5 bases and J by 5 bases, with 14 bases between the two germline ends. CDR3 in DNA: TGTGCCAGCAGCCCGGGCCGATTACGAGATACGCAGTATTTT. Its translation: CASSPGRLRDTQYF.

As concerns this clonotype: One end of the junction is discordant with germline, which a read error may explain. The genes are TRBV6-5 and TRBJ2-7, with 10 bases that match TRBD2. The V gene's germline CDR1 is MNHEY and CDR2 SVGAGI. The CDR3 covers 15 residues. CDR3 sequence reads: CASTYLSGRSYDQYF. The CDR3 DNA follows: TGTGCCAGCACTTATCTTAGCGGGAGGAGCTACGATCAGTACTTC.

This clonotype appeared a few times. This chain uses TRBV5-1 with TRBJ2-4; D is possibly TRBD1 (6 bases). The CDR3 totals 17 residues. Trimming took 0 bases from V and 0 from J, leaving 13 bases between them. Germline loops: CDR1 SGHRS, CDR2 YFSETQ. The CDR3 DNA follows: TGCGCCAGCAGCTTGGAACCAGGGGTCATAGCCAAAAACATTCAGTACTTC. The encoded protein is CASSLEPGVIAKNIQYF.

This clonotype was observed a handful of times. The chain links TRBV7-9 to TRBJ2-1, with D maybe TRBD2 (7 bases). The CDR3 has 16 amino acids. V dropped 5 bases and J dropped 0 bases, with 14 bases sitting between them. CDR1 is SEHNR and CDR2 is FQNEAQ in the germline V gene (reference sequence). The CDR3 DNA follows: TGTGCCAGCAGCCCTCGGGGGGCCAGCTCCTACAATGAGCAGTTCTTC. Translating gives CASSPRGASSYNEQFF.

This clonotype was found many times. The rearrangement links TRBV7-2 to TRBJ2-1; no firm D call. Trimming pared 1 base from V and 10 bases from J, leaving 8 bases between. The CDR3 is 12 amino acids. Germline lookup yields CDR1 SGHTA and CDR2 FQGNSA. CDR3 loop: CASSLGRVEQFF. The CDR3 DNA reads as TGTGCCAGCAGCTTAGGACGCGTCGAGCAGTTCTTC.

This clonotype appeared a few times. The chain couples TRBV20-1 to TRBJ2-7; D not resolved. This CDR3 has 11 amino acids. The V end lost 3 bases, the J end lost 5 bases, and 8 bases lay between the germline ends. Germline V gene data show CDR1 as DFQATT and CDR2 as SNEGSKA (reference sequence). This CDR3 reads CSARARDEQYF. CDR3 DNA sequence: TGCAGTGCTAGGGCCCGGGACGAGCAGTACTTC.

This clonotype was seen a handful of times. The chain joins TRBV28 to TRBJ1-6; 9 positions match TRBD1. CDR1 MDHEN and CDR2 SYDVKM come from the germline V gene. The CDR3 contains 16 residues. With 6 bases clipped from V and 13 bases from J, the junction kept 16 bases outside the gene matches. The CDR3 DNA sequence: TGTGCCAGCAGCAAAACCGGGACAGGGATAATTCACCCCCTCCACTTT. Protein sequence: CASSKTGTGIIHPLHF.

This clonotype has a count of ten or more. This sequence joins TRBV14 and TRBJ2-3; TRBD2 is a possible D gene (6 bases). The length of the CDR3 is 16 residues. Germline V gene data show CDR1 as SGHDN and CDR2 as FVKESK. Trimming took 0 bases from V and 0 from J, leaving 10 bases between them. The CDR3 sequence is CASSQDPGVSTDTQYF. CDR3 DNA: TGTGCCAGCAGCCAAGACCCGGGAGTTAGCACAGATACGCAGTATTTT.

The genes are TRBV6-2 or TRBV6-3 and TRBJ1-5; TRBD1 aligns across 8 bases. V trimming: 8 bases; J trimming: 2 bases; junction bases outside the gene matches: 11. This CDR3 has 16 residues. CDR1 is MNHEY, CDR2 SVGEGT, per germline. CDR3 in amino acids: CASGDMTGVRNQPQHF. CDR3 DNA: TGTGCCAGCGGGGATATGACAGGGGTTCGCAATCAGCCCCAGCATTTT.

This clonotype was counted many times. J is TRBJ2-3 and V is TRBV7-8, with 9 bases matching TRBD1. The CDR3 runs to 16 residues. Per germline, CDR1 SGHVS and CDR2 FQNEAQ. The V gene end was trimmed by 4 bases and the J gene end by 2 bases; junction bases not matched to a gene: 7. CDR3 bases: TGTGCCAGCAGCTGGGGGGGACAGGGCTTCACAGATACGCAGTATTTT. Its protein product is CASSWGGQGFTDTQYF. Full variable domain (rest looked up from reference TRBV7-8 and TRBJ2-3): GAGVSQSPRYKVAKRGQDVALRCDPISGHVSLFWYQQALGQGPEFLTYFQNEAQLDKSGLPSDRFFAERPEGSVSTLKIQRTQQEDSAVYLCASSWGGQGFTDTQYFGPGTRLTVL.

This rearrangement joins TRBV6-1 to TRBJ2-3; 9 bases are a match to TRBD1. This CDR3 has 15 amino acids. Germline V gene data show CDR1 as MNHNS and CDR2 as SASEGT. Losses at the gene ends were 6 bases for V and 2 bases for J; bases not matched to a gene: 6. The CDR3 loop is CASRMGQGVTDTQYF. DNA for the CDR3: TGTGCCAGCAGGATGGGACAGGGAGTCACAGATACGCAGTATTTT.

The chain links TRBV9 to TRBJ2-1; unclear D gene. Deletions cut 1 base from V and 2 bases from J, with 7 bases between. The CDR3 length is 14 residues. Germline V CDR1 and CDR2: SGDLS, YYNGEE. The CDR3 spells CASSVSLPYNEQFF. The CDR3 DNA is TGTGCCAGCAGCGTATCTCTACCCTACAATGAGCAGTTCTTC.

The chain joins TRBV20-1 to TRBJ2-1; 7 bases line up with TRBD2. CDR1 and CDR2 from the germline V gene are DFQATT and SNEGSKA (reference sequence). This CDR3 has 14 residues. The ends lost 0 bases at V and 8 bases at J; junction bases unmatched: 7. The CDR3 sequence is CSARDSGPLHEQFF. In DNA form, the CDR3 reads TGCAGTGCTAGAGATAGCGGGCCCTTGCATGAGCAGTTCTTC.

This clonotype was seen a handful of times. The V and J genes are TRBV5-6 and TRBJ1-6; D uncertain. V lost 4 bases, J lost 7 bases, and 6 bases lay in between. Germline assignment: CDR1 SGHDT and CDR2 YYEEEE. The CDR3 totals 12 residues. Written as DNA, the CDR3 is TGTGCCAGCAGCCCTGGAAATTCACCCCTCCACTTT. Translated: CASSPGNSPLHF.

The genes are TRBV20-1 and TRBJ2-1; tentatively, D is TRBD1 (6 bases). V gave up 6 bases and J gave up 7 bases, with 16 bases separating them. Germline V gene sequence: CDR1 DFQATT, CDR2 SNEGSKA (reference sequence). The CDR3 runs 13 residues. The CDR3, as DNA: TGCAGTGCCCCTGGACAGAACCTTAATGAGCAGTTCTTC. It specifies CSAPGQNLNEQFF.

J is TRBJ2-1 and V is TRBV20-1; D perhaps matches TRBD2 (5 bases). In germline, CDR1 is DFQATT, CDR2 SNEGSKA (reference sequence). CDR3 length: 13 amino acids. The germline V and J ends were trimmed by 0 bases and 9 bases, with 12 bases remaining between them. The CDR3 loop reads CSARDPGSLEQFF. In DNA form, the CDR3 reads TGCAGTGCTAGAGACCCGGGGAGTCTTGAGCAGTTCTTC.

The J gene is TRBJ2-7, the V gene TRBV24-1, with 8 bases matching TRBD1. V lost 3 bases and J lost 0; bases outside the gene matches: 0. The germline gives CDR1 KGHDR, CDR2 SFDVKD. CDR3 length: 14 residues. CDR3 nucleotides: TGTGCCACCAGTGATGACAGGGGCTCCTACGAGCAGTACTTC. Protein product: CATSDDRGSYEQYF.

This clonotype was seen many times. The gene calls are TRBV6-2 or TRBV6-3 and TRBJ2-7; D not certain. Trimming took off 0 bases at V and 0 bases at J, with 9 bases between the two ends. The CDR3 totals 15 residues. Germline V CDR1 and CDR2: MNHEY, SVGEGT. The CDR3 sequence: CASSYSGESSYEQYF. The DNA of the CDR3 is TGTGCCAGCAGTTACTCTGGCGAGAGCTCCTACGAGCAGTACTTC.

J is TRBJ1-5 and V is TRBV6-1; D is undetermined. V lost 7 bases and J 6 bases, leaving 13 bases between the germline ends. CDR1 and CDR2 (germline): MNHNS, SASEGT. The CDR3 loop spans 13 amino acids. The CDR3, as DNA: TGTGCCAGCACTGGGCAGTTTGGTCAGCCCCAGCATTTT. Amino acid sequence: CASTGQFGQPQHF.

V is TRBV20-1 and J is TRBJ2-5, with TRBD1 as a possible D gene (6 bases). The CDR3 has 14 residues. Deletions cut 2 bases from V and 4 bases from J, with 14 bases between. Germline V gene sequence: CDR1 DFQATT, CDR2 SNEGSKA (reference sequence). Here the CDR3 DNA reads TGCAGTGCTAGACCCCTTCAGGGGTTAGAGACCCAGTACTTC. It encodes CSARPLQGLETQYF.

This clonotype came up a few times. Here the CDR3 reads CASSLDGRIEQFF. The CDR3 DNA is TGTGCCAGCAGCTTAGATGGCAGGATTGAGCAGTTCTTC. The rearrangement joins TRBV11-2 to TRBJ2-1; D ambiguous. Germline lookup yields CDR1 SGHAT and CDR2 FQNNGV. The ends were cut back, 0 bases at V and 9 bases at J, with 9 bases in the middle. The CDR3 totals 13 residues.

This clonotype was counted only a few times. This rearrangement joins TRBV4-2 to TRBJ1-6; D unclear. With 0 bases removed from V and 9 bases from J, the gap between germline ends came to 12 bases. Germline V gene lookup returns CDR1 LGHNA and CDR2 YNFKEQ. The CDR3 is made up of 15 amino acids. The CDR3 region is CASSQDVGFSSPLHF. The CDR3 nucleotides read TGTGCCAGCAGCCAAGATGTTGGGTTCAGTTCACCCCTCCACTTT.

This clonotype turned up a few times. V is TRBV20-1 and J is TRBJ2-5, with 11 bases identical to TRBD2. This CDR3 has 14 amino acids. Germline CDR1 is DFQATT and CDR2 is SNEGSKA (reference sequence). Trimming removed 5 bases from V and 5 bases from J; junction bases left unmatched: 7. CDR3: CSAPLAGVLETQYF. Written as DNA, the CDR3 is TGCAGTGCTCCACTAGCGGGAGTGCTGGAGACCCAGTACTTC.

This clonotype came up a few times. The chain carries TRBV18 and TRBJ1-1, with 8 nucleotides matching TRBD1. This CDR3 has 16 amino acids. Germline CDR1 KGHSH, CDR2 LQKENI. J lost 1 base, V lost 5 bases, and 9 bases had no gene match. The CDR3 reads CASSSGQGIQNTEAFF. The DNA for the CDR3 is TGTGCCAGCTCATCTGGACAGGGTATTCAGAACACTGAAGCTTTCTTT.

This clonotype was observed many times. The V and J genes are TRBV10-3 and TRBJ2-3; 8 bases agree with TRBD2. Trimming cost V 3 bases and J 2 bases; bases outside gene matches: 4. CDR3 length: 15 amino acids. Germline V gives CDR1 ENHRY, CDR2 SYGVKD. CDR3 DNA sequence: TGTGCCATCAGTGAAGGCGGGGGGAACACAGATACGCAGTATTTT. Its protein is CAISEGGGNTDTQYF.